This T cell receptor beta chain comes out of a study of molecular identifiers for immune sequencing clone quantification. Of note for this clonotype: Its antigen is undetermined.

Study-wide results and limits: Detection of one spiked Jurkat cell's TCR RNA reportedly worked in one million naive cells.

This CDR3 contains 16 residues. The ends lost 1 base at V and 3 bases at J; junction bases unmatched: 8. Germline V gene lookup returns CDR1 SGDLS and CDR2 YYNGEE. Previously described methods with listed TCR primers produced the bulk TCR libraries. One entry per CDR3 protein, called by TCRdb with MiXCR from the PCR reads. The table records about 500,000 distinct CDR3 sequences, 20% to 25% of them present only once. The chain is built from TRBV9 and TRBJ2-3, with 7 bases lining up with TRBD2. The sequence derives from a human donor in good health. Some libraries in this study had Jurkat cell RNA spiked in. Material for sequencing was naive CD8+ T cells from blood, with Jurkat cell RNA spiked in. The subset was: FACS-sorted CD8+CD4-CCR7+CD45RA+ naive T cells. DNA of the CDR3: TGTGCCAGCAGCGTACGGGTGGCGGGGGTAACAGATACGCAGTATTTT. Residues: CASSVRVAGVTDTQYF. The variable domain in full, completed from reference TRBV9 and TRBJ2-3, reads DSGVTQTPKHLITATGQRVTLRCSPRSGDLSVYWYQQSLDQGLQFLIQYYNGEERAKGNILERFSAQQFPDLHSELNLSSLELGDSALYFCASSVRVAGVTDTQYFGPGTRLTVL.